The rows below give T cell receptor beta chains drawn from one sample of a study of T-cell reconstitution after alpha-beta-depleted transplantation in children. TCRdb re-called the PCR reads with MiXCR, one entry per CDR3 protein. Of a few hundred thousand distinct CDR3 sequences listed, about 9.4% were seen once; the top ten hold roughly 2.5%. The source was PBMCs from the stem cell graft donor, collected from the stem cell graft. The receptors were sampled from a human donor who donated a stem cell graft to a child with acute lymphoblastic leukemia. CDR3s include the opening cysteine and the closing phenylalanine or tryptophan. D genes are given only for firm matches. Clone size appears in some rows only: once, few, many, or a class for an expanded clone.

DNA: TGCAGTGGGTCTAGCGGGATAGGCACAGATACGAAGTATTTT
CDR3: CSGSSGIGTDTKYF
size: once
J: TRBJ2-3
D: TRBD2
V: TRBV20-1

DNA: TGTGCCAGTAGTACGCCGGGACAGGGAATGAAAGAAGCTTTCTTT
CDR3: CASSTPGQGMKEAFF
size: -
J: TRBJ1-1
D: TRBD1
V: TRBV19

DNA: TGTGCCAGCAGTTTATGGGGGGTCCAAGAGACCCAGTACTTC
CDR3: CASSLWGVQETQYF
size: -
J: TRBJ2-5
D: -
V: TRBV27

DNA: TGTGCCAGCAGTACCGGGACTAGCTGGGCCTACGAGCAGTACTTC
CDR3: CASSTGTSWAYEQYF
size: -
J: TRBJ2-7
D: TRBD2
V: TRBV6-1

DNA: TGCGCCAGCAGCCAACAGGGGGCAATGAACACTGAAGCTTTCTTT
CDR3: CASSQQGAMNTEAFF
size: few
J: TRBJ1-1
D: TRBD1
V: TRBV4-3

DNA: TGTGCCAGCAGCGGTATAGGGGCCACCACAGATACGCAGTATTTT
CDR3: CASSGIGATTDTQYF
size: few
J: TRBJ2-3
D: -
V: TRBV7-9

DNA: TGTGCCAGCAGCCCCGGACTAGACAGGGAGACCCAGTACTTC
CDR3: CASSPGLDRETQYF
size: -
J: TRBJ2-5
D: -
V: TRBV7-3

DNA: TGTGCCAGCTCACACCGGGACAGGGCCTGGGAGCAGTACTTC
CDR3: CASSHRDRAWEQYF
size: -
J: TRBJ2-7
D: TRBD1
V: TRBV18

DNA: TGTGCCAGCTCACCTAACACAGGGGCTGGGGCCAACGTCCTGACTTTC
CDR3: CASSPNTGAGANVLTF
size: -
J: TRBJ2-6
D: TRBD1
V: TRBV18

DNA: TGTGCCAGCAGGCTGGGCATGGGGTCCTACGAGCAGTACTTC
CDR3: CASRLGMGSYEQYF
size: -
J: TRBJ2-7
D: -
V: TRBV27

DNA: TGTGCCAGCAGCCGGACAGGGGGAATTGGAAACACCATATATTTT
CDR3: CASSRTGGIGNTIYF
size: -
J: TRBJ1-3
D: TRBD1
V: TRBV4-2

DNA: TGCGCCAGCAGCTTGGGAGGCCTGCGGGAGGCGGGGAATGAGCAGTTCTTC
CDR3: CASSLGGLREAGNEQFF
size: few
J: TRBJ2-1
D: TRBD2
V: TRBV5-1

DNA: TGTGCCAGCAGTTTAAGGGGAAACCGGTTCTACGAGCAGTACTTC
CDR3: CASSLRGNRFYEQYF
size: -
J: TRBJ2-7
D: -
V: TRBV27

DNA: TGTGCCAGCAGCCAATACGTGGAGCCCCAGCATTTT
CDR3: CASSQYVEPQHF
size: -
J: TRBJ1-5
D: -
V: TRBV16

DNA: TGCAGTGCTAGGGGGACACAGGGGAGTTTTGGAAAACTGTTTTTT
CDR3: CSARGTQGSFGKLFF
size: -
J: TRBJ1-4
D: TRBD1
V: TRBV20-1

DNA: TGTGCCAGCAGTGAATGGCAGGTCAGCCAAGAGACCCAGTACTTC
CDR3: CASSEWQVSQETQYF
size: -
J: TRBJ2-5
D: -
V: TRBV25-1

DNA: TGTGCCAGCAGCAAACAGGGGGTCTCGAACTATGGCTACACCTTC
CDR3: CASSKQGVSNYGYTF
size: -
J: TRBJ1-2
D: TRBD1
V: TRBV7-9

DNA: TGTGCCAGCAACGACGGCGAAGAGACCCAGTACTTC
CDR3: CASNDGEETQYF
size: few
J: TRBJ2-5
D: -
V: TRBV27

DNA: TGTGCCAGCAGTCACCGACTAGGATCCCAGTACTTC
CDR3: CASSHRLGSQYF
size: -
J: TRBJ2-5
D: -
V: TRBV12-3/TRBV12-4